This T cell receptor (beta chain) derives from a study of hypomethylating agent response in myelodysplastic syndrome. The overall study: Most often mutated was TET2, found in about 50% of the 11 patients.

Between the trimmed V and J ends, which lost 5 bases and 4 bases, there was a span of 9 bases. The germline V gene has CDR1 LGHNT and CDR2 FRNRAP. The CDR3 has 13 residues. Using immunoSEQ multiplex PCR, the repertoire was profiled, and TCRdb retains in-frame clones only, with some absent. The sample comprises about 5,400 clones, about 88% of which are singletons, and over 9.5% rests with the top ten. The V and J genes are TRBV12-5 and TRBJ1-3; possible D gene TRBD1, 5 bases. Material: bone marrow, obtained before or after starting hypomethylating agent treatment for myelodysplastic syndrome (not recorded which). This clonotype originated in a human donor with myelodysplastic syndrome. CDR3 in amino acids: CASGRGPGNTIYF. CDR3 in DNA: TGTGCTAGTGGTCGGGGACCGGGAAACACCATATATTTT.